This T cell receptor beta chain appears in the sequencing data of a study of spatial heterogeneity in lung cancer. Whole-study findings and limits: Within tumors, counts of expanded alpha and beta TCRs tracked tumor mutation counts.

Germline CDR1 reads SGHRS; CDR2 reads YFSETQ. With 0 bases removed from V and 6 bases from J, the gap between germline ends came to 13 bases. The CDR3 sequence is 14 residues long. This clonotype was seen at least ten times. Its antigen remains unknown. This beta chain represents an off-target read in a library built for alpha chains; its size is of limited meaning. Time point meaning: sample taken at primary tumor resection. TCRdb reprocessed the 5' RACE reads via MiXCR and lists one record per CDR3 protein. Of 18,000 or so distinct CDR3 sequences listed, about 6.1% are singletons. The chain joins TRBV5-1 to TRBJ2-7; the D is unclear. The clonotype was recovered from a female donor with early-stage non-small cell lung cancer. Sequencing was performed on lung tumor tissue, taken at surgery. Here the CDR3 DNA reads TGCGCCAGCAGCTTGGTGGGCAATGACGTCGAGCAGTACTTC. It codes for CASSLVGNDVEQYF. Using reference TRBV5-1 and TRBJ2-7 for the parts outside the CDR3, the full variable domain is KAGVTQTPRYLIKTRGQQVTLSCSPISGHRSVSWYQQTPGQGLQFLFEYFSETQRNKGNFPGRFSGRQFSNSRSEMNVSTLELGDSALYLCASSLVGNDVEQYFGPGTRLTVT.